A single sample gave rise to the 27 T cell receptor beta chains below, sequenced in a study of control samples from healthy donors and cancer patients. Measured with immunoSEQ multiplex PCR; TCRdb has only the in-frame clones, and not every one. The sample shows about 51,000 clones, roughly 90% of them seen only once. Sequencing was performed on PBMCs. The receptors stem from a man aged 50 to 60 with head and neck cancer.

This sequence joins TRBV5-1 and TRBJ1-3, with a weak D call TRBD1 (6 bases). This CDR3 is built from 16 residues. V shed 4 bases and J shed 0 bases, with 14 bases lying between them. The V gene's germline CDR1 is SGHRS and CDR2 YFSETQ. CDR3 in DNA: TGCGCCAGCAGCCTTAGGACAGCATACTCTGGAAACACCATATATTTT. This encodes CASSLRTAYSGNTIYF.

The gene calls are TRBV6-1 and TRBJ2-3; TRBD1 agrees at 9 bases. There are 16 residues in the CDR3. Trimming at V came to 2 bases and at J to 11 bases, leaving 14 bases not matched to a gene. Germline CDR1 and CDR2: MNHNS and SASEGT. This CDR3 reads CASSEPGQGSPGGQYF. CDR3 DNA: TGTGCCAGCAGTGAACCGGGACAGGGATCTCCAGGGGGGCAGTATTTT.

The chain employs TRBV28 and TRBJ1-2; TRBD1 is a possible D gene (5 bases). CDR1 MDHEN and CDR2 SYDVKM come from the germline V gene. V shed 3 bases and J shed 4 bases, with 18 bases lying between them. The CDR3 has 16 amino acids. CDR3 nucleotide sequence: TGTGCCAGCAGTTTTAGTCGGTCCAGGGAGGCCTATGGCTACACCTTC. Translation: CASSFSRSREAYGYTF.

The J gene is TRBJ2-6, the V gene TRBV2, with a possible D match to TRBD2 (5 bases). CDR1 is SNHLY and CDR2 is FYNNEI in the germline V gene. This CDR3 contains 13 residues. Trimming stripped 8 bases from V and 1 base from J, with 6 bases between. CDR3 nucleotide sequence: TGTGCCAGCCGGGGTTCTGGGGCCAACGTCCTGACTTTC. This gives the protein CASRGSGANVLTF.

This chain joins TRBV5-6 and TRBJ2-7; possibly TRBD2 for D (7 bases). V was cut by 2 bases and J by 2 bases, with 20 bases left in between. This CDR3 has 17 residues. Germline CDR1 is SGHDT and CDR2 is YYEEEE. This chain's CDR3 is CASSFGGAQGVPYEQYF. The DNA of the CDR3 is TGTGCCAGCAGCTTTGGGGGGGCGCAAGGCGTCCCCTACGAGCAGTACTTC.

The chain has TRBV6-6 and TRBJ1-5, with a possible D match to TRBD1 (6 bases). Trimming stripped 8 bases from V and 5 bases from J, with 13 bases between. CDR1 is MNHNY, CDR2 SVGAGI, per germline (reference sequence). The CDR3 covers 13 residues. The CDR3 DNA reads TGTGCCAGCGAGGGGGACGGTGATCAGCCCCAGCATTTT. The encoded protein is CASEGDGDQPQHF.

This chain joins TRBV5-1 and TRBJ2-5; tentative D call: TRBD2 (7 bases). In germline, CDR1 is SGHRS, CDR2 YFSETQ. Trimming shortened V by 4 bases and J by 1 base, and 11 bases separated the two germline ends. This CDR3 has 14 amino acids. The CDR3 nucleotides are TGCGCCAGCAGCCTAGGGGGGGGCCAAGAGACCCAGTACTTC. Amino acid sequence: CASSLGGGQETQYF.

V gene TRBV7-9 combines with J gene TRBJ2-6; D is undetermined. V shed 3 bases and J shed 4 bases, with 1 base lying between them. The germline V gene has CDR1 SEHNR and CDR2 FQNEAQ (reference sequence). The CDR3 consists of 12 residues. CDR3 sequence (DNA): TGTGCCAGCAGCTTGGGGGCCAACGTCCTGACTTTC. Translated: CASSLGANVLTF.

The J gene is TRBJ1-2, the V gene TRBV5-6; 8 nucleotides match TRBD1. Germline CDR1 reads SGHDT; CDR2 reads YYEEEE. The V gene end was trimmed by 5 bases and the J gene end by 6 bases; junction bases not matched to a gene: 6. There are 13 residues in the CDR3. CDR3 bases: TGTGCCAGCAGACCGACAGGGGTCAATGGCTACACCTTC. Protein: CASRPTGVNGYTF.

The chain carries TRBV7-2 and TRBJ2-7; D may correspond to TRBD1 or TRBD2 (5 bases each). The CDR3 spans 14 residues. The V gene's germline CDR1 is SGHTA and CDR2 FQGNSA. V lost 5 bases, J lost 0 bases, and 11 bases lay in between. CDR3 amino acids: CASSASGGSYEQYF. CDR3 DNA sequence: TGTGCCAGCAGCGCCAGTGGGGGCTCCTACGAGCAGTACTTC.

This rearrangement joins TRBV9 to TRBJ2-7; TRBD2 is a possible D gene (6 bases). The length of the CDR3 is 16 residues. The ends were cut back, 0 bases at V and 0 bases at J, with 13 bases in the middle. CDR1 is SGDLS and CDR2 is YYNGEE in the germline V gene. Here the CDR3 reads CASSVEPAGSSYEQYF. The CDR3 bases are TGTGCCAGCAGCGTAGAACCCGCGGGAAGCTCCTACGAGCAGTACTTC.

This clone was detected only a few times. The chain employs TRBV19 and TRBJ1-4; D remains unclear. Per germline, CDR1 LNHDA and CDR2 SQIVND (reference sequence). V gave up 4 bases and J gave up 7 bases, with 13 bases separating them. The CDR3 extends over 14 amino acids. The CDR3 sequence: CASSTTPRGEKLFF. CDR3 DNA sequence: TGTGCCAGTAGTACTACCCCCCGGGGTGAAAAACTGTTTTTT. Supplemented by reference TRBV19 and TRBJ1-4, the full variable domain reads DGGITQSPKYLFRKEGQNVTLSCEQNLNHDAMYWYRQDPGQGLRLIYYSQIVNDFQKGDIAEGYSVSREKKESFPLTVTSAQKNPTAFYLCASSTTPRGEKLFFGSGTQLSVL.

This sequence joins TRBV10-2 and TRBJ2-2; a weak D match, TRBD2 (5 bases). The ends were cut back, 6 bases at V and 0 bases at J, with 14 bases in the middle. The CDR3 has 16 amino acids. Per the germline V gene, CDR1 is WSHSY and CDR2 is SAAADI. CDR3 residues: CASSGLASANTGELFF. As DNA, the CDR3 is TGCGCCAGCAGCGGATTAGCGAGCGCGAACACCGGGGAGCTGTTTTTT.

This rearrangement joins TRBV6-5 to TRBJ2-1; TRBD2 is a possible D gene (6 bases). Trimming cost V 6 bases and J 5 bases, with 11 bases left between them. The CDR3 extends over 13 amino acids. From germline, CDR1 is MNHEY and CDR2 SVGAGI. This CDR3 is CASSREWDNEQFF. CDR3 bases: TGTGCCAGCAGCCGGGAGTGGGACAATGAGCAGTTCTTC.

This rearrangement joins TRBV6-6 to TRBJ2-2; D call uncertain. Per the germline V gene, CDR1 is MNHNY and CDR2 is SVGAGI (reference sequence). V gave up 1 base and J gave up 7 bases, with 7 bases separating them. The CDR3 contains 13 residues. The CDR3 here is CASSYLQFGELFF. CDR3 nucleotides: TGTGCCAGCAGTTACTTACAGTTCGGGGAGCTGTTTTTT.

The chain combines TRBV27 with TRBJ2-7; D is perhaps TRBD1 (5 bases). The V gene lost 2 bases and the J gene lost 0 bases, with 11 bases spanning the gap. The CDR3 runs to 15 residues. The germline V gene encodes CDR1 MNHEY and CDR2 SMNVEV (reference sequence). In DNA form, the CDR3 reads TGTGCCAGCAGTTTAGGCCAGGGTTTCTCCTACGAGCAGTACTTC. Its translation is CASSLGQGFSYEQYF.

This chain links TRBV12-3 or TRBV12-4 with TRBJ2-1, with D uncertain. CDR3 length: 13 amino acids. Trimming removed 8 bases from V and 0 bases from J, with 8 bases in between. CDR3 coding DNA: TGTGCCAGCCGGACGAGCTCCTACAATGAGCAGTTCTTC. It encodes CASRTSSYNEQFF.

This clone was observed a single time. The chain recombines TRBV18 with TRBJ2-5, with 7 bases lining up with TRBD2. CDR3 length equals 14 residues. The V segment lost 6 bases and the J segment 5 bases; nucleotides outside the gene matches: 9. Per germline, CDR1 KGHSH and CDR2 LQKENI. The CDR3 reads CASSLAALSETQYF. For the CDR3, the DNA is TGTGCCAGCTCGCTAGCGGCCTTATCGGAGACCCAGTACTTC.

The V and J genes are TRBV30 and TRBJ2-7; possibly TRBD2 for D (6 bases). The ends were cut back, 2 bases at V and 5 bases at J, with 19 bases in the middle. This CDR3 contains 15 residues. Germline CDR1 is GTSNPN and CDR2 is SVGIG (reference sequence). The CDR3 sequence: CAWSQVRGIKDEQYF. CDR3 coding DNA: TGTGCCTGGAGTCAGGTGCGGGGTATAAAGGACGAGCAGTACTTC.

The gene calls are TRBV30 and TRBJ2-7, with 7 positions matching TRBD1. V trimming: 1 base; J trimming: 0 bases; junction bases outside the gene matches: 12. This CDR3 is built from 17 residues. From germline, CDR1 is GTSNPN and CDR2 SVGIG (reference sequence). This CDR3 is CAWSAGTELTSSYEQYF. The CDR3 nucleotides are TGTGCCTGGAGTGCCGGGACAGAGCTTACGAGCTCCTACGAGCAGTACTTC.

The chain uses TRBV7-9 and TRBJ2-7, with D unresolved. Trimming took off 2 bases at V and 6 bases at J, with 5 bases between the two ends. This CDR3 region has 11 residues. The germline CDR1 and CDR2 sequences are SEHNR and FQNEAQ (reference sequence). CDR3 loop: CASSLKSEQYF. CDR3 nucleotide sequence: TGTGCCAGCAGCTTAAAAAGCGAGCAGTACTTC.

This chain links TRBV6-2 or TRBV6-3 with TRBJ2-5, with 9 bases lining up with TRBD1. The germline V gene has CDR1 MNHEY and CDR2 SVGEGT. The V gene end was trimmed by 5 bases and the J gene end by 1 base; junction bases not matched to a gene: 5. The CDR3 spans 15 residues. This CDR3 reads CASSNRGQGQETQYF. Here the CDR3 DNA reads TGTGCCAGCAGTAACAGGGGACAGGGCCAAGAGACCCAGTACTTC.

This chain joins TRBV18 and TRBJ1-6; possible D gene TRBD1, 5 bases. Between the trimmed V and J ends, which lost 3 bases and 7 bases, there was a span of 13 bases. The CDR3 is made up of 15 amino acids. CDR1 and CDR2 (germline): KGHSH, LQKENI. CDR3 in amino acids: CASSPLGEGNSPLHF. The CDR3 DNA reads TGTGCCAGCTCACCTTTAGGGGAGGGAAATTCACCCCTCCACTTT.

The chain uses TRBV7-2 and TRBJ2-7; D unresolved. The V gene's germline CDR1 is SGHTA and CDR2 FQGNSA. The V and J ends lost 1 base and 2 bases respectively, with 9 bases between them. CDR3 length equals 14 residues. The CDR3 coding sequence is TGTGCCAGCAGCTTAGGGGCCCCCACCTACGAGCAGTACTTC. Its protein is CASSLGAPTYEQYF. The whole variable domain, remainder taken from reference TRBV7-2 and TRBJ2-7, is GAGVSQSPSNKVTEKGKDVELRCDPISGHTALYWYRQSLGQGLEFLIYFQGNSAPDKSGLPSDRFSAERTGGSVSTLTIQRTQQEDSAVYLCASSLGAPTYEQYFGPGTRLTVT.

The V and J genes are TRBV19 and TRBJ2-5, with 10 bases lining up with TRBD2. Trimming at V came to 1 base and at J to 5 bases, leaving 4 bases not matched to a gene. The germline gives CDR1 LNHDA, CDR2 SQIVND (reference sequence). The CDR3 is 15 amino acids. In DNA, the CDR3 is TGTGCCAGTAGTATAGTCTCAGCGGGAGGGGAGACCCAGTACTTC. It codes for CASSIVSAGGETQYF. The full variable domain, with the rest looked up from reference TRBV19 and TRBJ2-5, is DGGITQSPKYLFRKEGQNVTLSCEQNLNHDAMYWYRQDPGQGLRLIYYSQIVNDFQKGDIAEGYSVSREKKESFPLTVTSAQKNPTAFYLCASSIVSAGGETQYFGPGTRLLVL.

The CDR3 DNA reads TGCGCCAGCAGTTACGGGCTAACACTAGCCAAAAACATTCAGTACTTC. The encoded protein is CASSYGLTLAKNIQYF. This chain connects TRBV5-1 to TRBJ2-4; D is uncertain. The germline CDR1 and CDR2 sequences are SGHRS and YFSETQ. This CDR3 is built from 16 residues. V lost 5 bases to trimming and J lost 0 bases, with 15 bases between them.

The chain couples TRBV5-1 to TRBJ2-7; 10 bases map to TRBD1. This CDR3 contains 15 residues. Germline CDR1 reads SGHRS; CDR2 reads YFSETQ. The J segment lost 2 bases and the V segment lost 5 bases, leaving 7 bases of the junction unmatched. For the CDR3, the DNA is TGCGCCAGCAGATACCGGGACAGGGGAGCCTACGAGCAGTACTTC. This sequence encodes CASRYRDRGAYEQYF. Drawing the rest from reference TRBV5-1 and TRBJ2-7, the complete variable domain is KAGVTQTPRYLIKTRGQQVTLSCSPISGHRSVSWYQQTPGQGLQFLFEYFSETQRNKGNFPGRFSGRQFSNSRSEMNVSTLELGDSALYLCASRYRDRGAYEQYFGPGTRLTVT.